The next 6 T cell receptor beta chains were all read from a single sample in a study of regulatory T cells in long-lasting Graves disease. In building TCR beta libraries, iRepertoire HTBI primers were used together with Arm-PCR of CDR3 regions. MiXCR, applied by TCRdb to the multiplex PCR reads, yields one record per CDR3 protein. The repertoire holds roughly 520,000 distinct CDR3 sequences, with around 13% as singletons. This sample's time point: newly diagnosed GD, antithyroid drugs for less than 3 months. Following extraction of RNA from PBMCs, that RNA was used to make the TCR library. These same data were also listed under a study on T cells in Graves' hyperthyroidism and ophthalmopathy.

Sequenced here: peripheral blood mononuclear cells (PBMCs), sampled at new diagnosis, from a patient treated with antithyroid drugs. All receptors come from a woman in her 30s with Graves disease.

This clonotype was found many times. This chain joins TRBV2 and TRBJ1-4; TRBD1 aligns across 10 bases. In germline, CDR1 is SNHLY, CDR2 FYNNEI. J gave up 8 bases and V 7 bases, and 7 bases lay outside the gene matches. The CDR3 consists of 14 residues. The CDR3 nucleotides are TGTGCCAGCACCATTTGGACAGGGGGAGAAAAACTGTTTTTT. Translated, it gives CASTIWTGGEKLFF.

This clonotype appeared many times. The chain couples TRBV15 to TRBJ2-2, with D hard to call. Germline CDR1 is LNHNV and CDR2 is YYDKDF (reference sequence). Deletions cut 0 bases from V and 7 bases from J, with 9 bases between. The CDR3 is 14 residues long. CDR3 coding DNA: TGTGCCACCAGCAGAGATCGTGGGGTCGGGGAGCTGTTTTTT. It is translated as CATSRDRGVGELFF.

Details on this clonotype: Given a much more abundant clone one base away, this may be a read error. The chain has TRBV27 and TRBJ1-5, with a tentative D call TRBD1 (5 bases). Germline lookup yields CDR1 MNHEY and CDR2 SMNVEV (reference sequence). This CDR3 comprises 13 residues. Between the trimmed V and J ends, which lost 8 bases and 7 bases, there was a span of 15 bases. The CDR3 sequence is CASQSVGDQPQHF. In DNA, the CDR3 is TGTGCCAGCCAGTCTGTAGGGGACCAGCCCCAGCATTTT.

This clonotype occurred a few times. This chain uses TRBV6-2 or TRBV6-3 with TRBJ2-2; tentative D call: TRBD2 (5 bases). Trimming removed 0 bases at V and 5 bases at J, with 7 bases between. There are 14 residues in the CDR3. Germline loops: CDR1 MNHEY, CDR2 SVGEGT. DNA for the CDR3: TGTGCCAGCAGTTACTCATCGGGGACCGGGGAGCTGTTTTTT. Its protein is CASSYSSGTGELFF.

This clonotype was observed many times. The CDR3 bases are TGTGCCAGCAGTTTTGCGGGAGGAGGAAACATTCAGTACTTC. Its translation is CASSFAGGGNIQYF. The rearrangement uses TRBV12-3 or TRBV12-4 and TRBJ2-4, with 8 bases matching TRBD2. V lost 3 bases, J lost 6 bases, and 4 bases stayed unmatched. The CDR3 has 14 amino acids.

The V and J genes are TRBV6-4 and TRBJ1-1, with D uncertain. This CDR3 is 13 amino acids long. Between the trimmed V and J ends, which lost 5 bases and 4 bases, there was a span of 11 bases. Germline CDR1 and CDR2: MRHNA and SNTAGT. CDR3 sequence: CASSREVGTEAFF. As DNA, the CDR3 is TGTGCCAGCAGTAGGGAGGTTGGCACTGAAGCTTTCTTT.